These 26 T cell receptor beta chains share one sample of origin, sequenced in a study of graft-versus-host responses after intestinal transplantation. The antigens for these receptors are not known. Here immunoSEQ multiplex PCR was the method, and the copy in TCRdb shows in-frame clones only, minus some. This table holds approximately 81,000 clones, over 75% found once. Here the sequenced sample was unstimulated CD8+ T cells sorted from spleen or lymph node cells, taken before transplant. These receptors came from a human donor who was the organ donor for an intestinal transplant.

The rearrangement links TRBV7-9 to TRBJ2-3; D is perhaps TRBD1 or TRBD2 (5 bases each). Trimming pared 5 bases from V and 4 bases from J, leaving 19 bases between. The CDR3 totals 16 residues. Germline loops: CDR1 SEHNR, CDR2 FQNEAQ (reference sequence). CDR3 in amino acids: CASSLPRGREPDTQYF. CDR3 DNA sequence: TGTGCCAGCAGCCTCCCCCGGGGCAGGGAGCCAGATACGCAGTATTTT.

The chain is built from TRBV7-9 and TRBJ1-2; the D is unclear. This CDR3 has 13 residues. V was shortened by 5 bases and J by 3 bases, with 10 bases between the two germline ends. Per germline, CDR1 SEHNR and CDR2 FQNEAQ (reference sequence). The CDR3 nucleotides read TGTGCCAGCAGCCTGGGGTCAGACTATGGCTACACCTTC. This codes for CASSLGSDYGYTF.

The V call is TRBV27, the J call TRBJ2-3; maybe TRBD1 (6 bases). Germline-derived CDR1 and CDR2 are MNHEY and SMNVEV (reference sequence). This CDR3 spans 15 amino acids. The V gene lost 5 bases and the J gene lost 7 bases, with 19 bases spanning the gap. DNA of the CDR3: TGTGCCAGCAGTGGGTTAGGTGGGGGCGCCTATACGCAGTATTTT. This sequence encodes CASSGLGGGAYTQYF.

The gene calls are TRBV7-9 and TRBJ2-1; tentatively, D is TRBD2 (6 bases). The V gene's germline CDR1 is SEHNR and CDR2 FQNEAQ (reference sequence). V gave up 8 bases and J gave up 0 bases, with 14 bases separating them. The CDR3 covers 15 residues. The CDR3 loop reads CASGPSGVSYNEQFF. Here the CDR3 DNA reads TGTGCCAGCGGACCGTCGGGGGTCTCCTACAATGAGCAGTTCTTC.

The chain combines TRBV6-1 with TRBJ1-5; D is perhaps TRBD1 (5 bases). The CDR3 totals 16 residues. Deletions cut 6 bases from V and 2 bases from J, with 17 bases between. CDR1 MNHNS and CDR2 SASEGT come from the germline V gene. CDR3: CASSEKGKGGNQPQHF. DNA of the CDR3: TGTGCCAGCAGCGAAAAGGGGAAAGGAGGCAATCAGCCCCAGCATTTT.

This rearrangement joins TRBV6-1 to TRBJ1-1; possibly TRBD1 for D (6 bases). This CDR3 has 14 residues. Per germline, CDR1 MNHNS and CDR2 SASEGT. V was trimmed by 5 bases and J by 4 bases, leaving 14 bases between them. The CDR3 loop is CASSKGGAFTEAFF. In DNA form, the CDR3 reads TGTGCCAGCAGTAAAGGGGGGGCCTTCACTGAAGCTTTCTTT.

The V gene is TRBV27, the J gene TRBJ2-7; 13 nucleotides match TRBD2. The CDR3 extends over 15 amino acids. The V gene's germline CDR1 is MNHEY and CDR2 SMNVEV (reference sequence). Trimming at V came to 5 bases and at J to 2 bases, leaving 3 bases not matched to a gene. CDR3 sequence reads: CASSQTSGGAYEQYF. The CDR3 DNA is TGTGCCAGCAGTCAAACTAGCGGGGGGGCCTACGAGCAGTACTTC.

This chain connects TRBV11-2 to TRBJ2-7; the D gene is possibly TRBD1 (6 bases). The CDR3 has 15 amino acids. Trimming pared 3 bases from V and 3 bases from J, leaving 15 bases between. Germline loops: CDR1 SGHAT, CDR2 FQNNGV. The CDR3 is CASSLGQGIYYEQYF. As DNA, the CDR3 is TGTGCCAGCAGCTTGGGGCAGGGGATATACTACGAGCAGTACTTC.

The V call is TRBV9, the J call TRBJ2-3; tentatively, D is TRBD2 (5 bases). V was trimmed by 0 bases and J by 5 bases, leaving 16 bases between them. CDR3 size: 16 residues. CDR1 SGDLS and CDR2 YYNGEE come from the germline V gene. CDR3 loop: CASSVVVGSSGDTQYF. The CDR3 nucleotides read TGTGCCAGCAGCGTAGTTGTGGGATCAAGCGGAGATACGCAGTATTTT.

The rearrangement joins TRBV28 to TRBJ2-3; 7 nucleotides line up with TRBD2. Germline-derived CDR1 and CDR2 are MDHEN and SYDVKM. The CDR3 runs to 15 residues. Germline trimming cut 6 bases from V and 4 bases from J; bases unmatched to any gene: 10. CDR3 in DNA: TGTGCCAGCAGCTTCGCGGCGGGGGTCGCAGATACGCAGTATTTT. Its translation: CASSFAAGVADTQYF.

CDR3 DNA: TGTGCCAGCAGCGTAGATCGGGGGGCGGGTTCGGAGACCCAGTACTTC. Amino acids: CASSVDRGAGSETQYF. The chain carries TRBV9 and TRBJ2-5; tentative D call: TRBD2 (7 bases). CDR3 size: 16 residues. The germline CDR1 and CDR2 sequences are SGDLS and YYNGEE. With 0 bases removed from V and 5 bases from J, the gap between germline ends came to 17 bases. The whole variable domain, filled in from reference TRBV9 and TRBJ2-5, reads DSGVTQTPKHLITATGQRVTLRCSPRSGDLSVYWYQQSLDQGLQFLIQYYNGEERAKGNILERFSAQQFPDLHSELNLSSLELGDSALYFCASSVDRGAGSETQYFGPGTRLLVL.

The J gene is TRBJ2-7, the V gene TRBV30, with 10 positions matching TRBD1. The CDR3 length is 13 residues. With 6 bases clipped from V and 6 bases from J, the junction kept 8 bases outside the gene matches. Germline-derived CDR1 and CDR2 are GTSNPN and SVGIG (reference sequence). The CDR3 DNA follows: TGTGCCTGTGTGGGACAGGGGCCGTTCGAGCAGTACTTC. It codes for CACVGQGPFEQYF.

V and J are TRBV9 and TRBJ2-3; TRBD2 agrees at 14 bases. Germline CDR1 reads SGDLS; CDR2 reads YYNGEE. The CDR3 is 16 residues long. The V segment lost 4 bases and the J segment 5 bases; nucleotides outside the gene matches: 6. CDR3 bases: TGTGCCAGCAGCTCAGGGACTAGCGGGGGTGGAGATACGCAGTATTTT. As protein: CASSSGTSGGGDTQYF.

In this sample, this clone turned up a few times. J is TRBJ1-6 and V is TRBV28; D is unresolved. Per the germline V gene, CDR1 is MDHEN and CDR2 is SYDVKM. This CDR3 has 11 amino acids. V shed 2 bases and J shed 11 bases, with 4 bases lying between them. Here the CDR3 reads CASSLAPPLHF. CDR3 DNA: TGTGCCAGCAGTTTAGCCCCACCCCTCCACTTT.

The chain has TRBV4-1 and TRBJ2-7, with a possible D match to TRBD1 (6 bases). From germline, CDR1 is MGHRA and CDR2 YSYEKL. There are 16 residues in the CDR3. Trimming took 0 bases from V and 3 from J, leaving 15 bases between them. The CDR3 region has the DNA TGCGCCAGCAGCCAAGATGGTCACAGGGTAAACTACGAGCAGTACTTC. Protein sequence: CASSQDGHRVNYEQYF.

Here the CDR3 reads CASSLRGPNYGYTF. CDR3 DNA: TGTGCCAGCAGCTTGAGGGGGCCCAACTATGGCTACACCTTC. The chain joins TRBV7-9 to TRBJ1-2, with TRBD1 matching 7 bases. Germline V gene lookup returns CDR1 SEHNR and CDR2 FQNEAQ (reference sequence). With V trimmed by 3 bases and J by 2 bases, 3 bases remained unmatched. The CDR3 runs to 14 residues.

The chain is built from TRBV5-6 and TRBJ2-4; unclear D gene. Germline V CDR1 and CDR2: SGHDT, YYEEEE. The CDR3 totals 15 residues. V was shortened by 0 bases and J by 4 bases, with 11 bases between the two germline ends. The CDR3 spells CASSLAGQPKNIQYF. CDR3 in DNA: TGTGCCAGCAGCTTGGCCGGGCAGCCGAAAAACATTCAGTACTTC.

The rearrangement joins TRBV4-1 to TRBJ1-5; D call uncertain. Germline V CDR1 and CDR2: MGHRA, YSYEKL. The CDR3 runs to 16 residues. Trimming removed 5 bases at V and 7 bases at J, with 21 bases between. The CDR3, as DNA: TGCGCCAGCAGCAAAGGTTTCCCTAGAAGGGAACAGCCCCAGCATTTT. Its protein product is CASSKGFPRREQPQHF.

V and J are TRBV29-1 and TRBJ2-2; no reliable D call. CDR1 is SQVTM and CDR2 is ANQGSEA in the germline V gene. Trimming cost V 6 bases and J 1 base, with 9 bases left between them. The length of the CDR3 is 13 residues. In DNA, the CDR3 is TGCAGCGTGCTTTACCTGAACACCGGGGAGCTGTTTTTT. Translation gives CSVLYLNTGELFF.

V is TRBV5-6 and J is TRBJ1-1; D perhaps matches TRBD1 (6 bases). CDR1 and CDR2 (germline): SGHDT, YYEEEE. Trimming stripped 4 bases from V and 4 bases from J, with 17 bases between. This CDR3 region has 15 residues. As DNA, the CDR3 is TGTGCCAGCAGCCAGGACTTTACAGGGACCACTGAAGCTTTCTTT. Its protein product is CASSQDFTGTTEAFF. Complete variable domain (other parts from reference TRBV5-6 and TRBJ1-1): DAGVTQSPTHLIKTRGQQVTLRCSPKSGHDTVSWYQQALGQGPQFIFQYYEEEERQRGNFPDRFSGHQFPNYSSELNVNALLLGDSALYLCASSQDFTGTTEAFFGQGTRLTVV.

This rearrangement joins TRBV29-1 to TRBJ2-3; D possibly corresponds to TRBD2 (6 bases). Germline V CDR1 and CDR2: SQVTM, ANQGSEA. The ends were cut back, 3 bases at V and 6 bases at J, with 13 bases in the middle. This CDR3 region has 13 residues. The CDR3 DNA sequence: TGCAGCGTTGAGGGGGGAGTTGCGGATACGCAGTATTTT. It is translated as CSVEGGVADTQYF.

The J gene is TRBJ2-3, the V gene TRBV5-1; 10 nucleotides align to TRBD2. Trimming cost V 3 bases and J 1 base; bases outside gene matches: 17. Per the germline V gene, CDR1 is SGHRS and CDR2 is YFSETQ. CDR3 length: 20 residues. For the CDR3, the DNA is TGCGCCAGCAGCTCTACGGGGGGGCTAGCGGGGGTCGAAGGCACAGATACGCAGTATTTT. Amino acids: CASSSTGGLAGVEGTDTQYF.

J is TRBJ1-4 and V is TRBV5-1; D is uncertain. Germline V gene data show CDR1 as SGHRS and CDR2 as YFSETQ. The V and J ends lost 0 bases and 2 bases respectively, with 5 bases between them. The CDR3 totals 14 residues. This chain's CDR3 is CASSLGGTNEKLFF. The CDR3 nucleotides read TGCGCCAGCAGCTTGGGGGGTACTAATGAAAAACTGTTTTTT.

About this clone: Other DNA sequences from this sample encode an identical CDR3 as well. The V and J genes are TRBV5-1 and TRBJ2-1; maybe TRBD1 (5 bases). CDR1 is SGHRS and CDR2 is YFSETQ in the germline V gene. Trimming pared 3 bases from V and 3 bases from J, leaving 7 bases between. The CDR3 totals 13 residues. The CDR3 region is CASSSTGYNEQFF. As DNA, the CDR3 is TGCGCCAGCAGCTCCACAGGCTACAATGAGCAGTTCTTC.

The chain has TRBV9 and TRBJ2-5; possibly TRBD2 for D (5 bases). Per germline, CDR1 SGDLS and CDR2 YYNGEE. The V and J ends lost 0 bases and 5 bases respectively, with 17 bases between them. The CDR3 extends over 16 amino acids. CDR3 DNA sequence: TGTGCCAGCAGCGTAGGGGGTCAGAGGGTTGAGGAGACCCAGTACTTC. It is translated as CASSVGGQRVEETQYF.

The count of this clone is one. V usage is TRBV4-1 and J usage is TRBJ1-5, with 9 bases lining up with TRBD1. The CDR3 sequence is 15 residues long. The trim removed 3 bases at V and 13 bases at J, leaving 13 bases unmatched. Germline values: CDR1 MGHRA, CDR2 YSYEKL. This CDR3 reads CASSQVPGQGWEQHF. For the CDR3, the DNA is TGCGCCAGCAGCCAGGTCCCGGGACAGGGTTGGGAGCAGCATTTT.